A selection of T cell receptor beta chains follows, all from one sample in a study of PD-L1 blockade in urothelial cancer. Sequenced by immunoSEQ multiplex PCR; TCRdb stores in-frame clones only, minus some. The sample lists 100,000 or so clones; around 90% were seen once. This material consisted of PBMCs, taken around atezolizumab (anti-PD-L1) treatment. These receptors came from a woman of 80 years or more with urothelial cancer. Each CDR3 is given with its conserved first and last residue. A D gene is named only where the DNA matches it firmly. A clone size is listed for some rows: how often the clone was seen (once, few, many), or a class if it is expanded.

size	D	V	J	CDR3	DNA
.	TRBD1	TRBV30	TRBJ1-2	CAWGAGTANYGYTF	TGTGCCTGGGGGGCCGGGACAGCTAACTATGGCTACACCTTC
.	.	TRBV7-6	TRBJ1-5	CASSLRSNQPQHF	TGTGCCAGCAGCTTACGGAGCAATCAGCCCCAGCATTTT
.	.	TRBV5-4	TRBJ2-2	CASSSSGTLGTGELFF	TGTGCCAGCAGCTCCTCCGGGACTCTAGGGACCGGGGAGCTGTTTTTT
.	TRBD1	TRBV10-2	TRBJ2-7	CASSELGDRGTYEQYF	TGCGCCAGCAGTGAGTTGGGGGACAGGGGAACCTACGAGCAGTACTTC
.	.	TRBV20-1	TRBJ1-1	CSAREGGQAFF	TGCAGTGCTAGAGAGGGAGGGCAGGCTTTCTTT
.	TRBD2	TRBV11-2	TRBJ2-1	CASSLLRGGSHNEQFF	TGTGCCAGCAGCTTACTCCGAGGCGGGAGTCACAATGAGCAGTTCTTC
.	TRBD1	TRBV7-9	TRBJ1-3	CASSTMTGMTGNTIYF	TGTGCCAGCAGCACAATGACAGGGATGACTGGAAACACCATATATTTT
.	TRBD1	TRBV18	TRBJ1-2	CASSQNRDSHYGYTF	TGTGCCAGCTCCCAGAACCGGGACAGCCACTATGGCTACACCTTC
few	.	TRBV11-2	TRBJ2-7	CASSSQGPYEQYF	TGTGCCAGCAGCTCTCAGGGGCCCTACGAGCAGTACTTC
.	TRBD1	TRBV10-1	TRBJ1-3	CASTTGDSGNTIYF	TGCGCCAGCACTACAGGGGACTCTGGAAACACCATATATTTT
.	.	TRBV6-5	TRBJ1-5	CASSAPGVGQPQHF	TGTGCCAGCAGTGCCCCAGGGGTGGGACAGCCCCAGCATTTT
.	TRBD1	TRBV10-3	TRBJ2-2	CAISRQGDTGELFF	TGTGCCATCAGTCGACAGGGAGACACCGGGGAGCTGTTTTTT
.	TRBD1	TRBV4-1	TRBJ1-5	CASSRRQGEDQPQHF	TGCGCCAGCAGCCGACGACAGGGGGAGGATCAGCCCCAGCATTTT
few	TRBD2	TRBV29-1	TRBJ2-2	CSVGGLAGAGELFF	TGCAGCGTTGGTGGACTAGCGGGAGCCGGGGAGCTGTTTTTT
.	TRBD1	TRBV28	TRBJ1-4	CASRVTSGQGIVKLFF	TGTGCCAGCAGGGTGACGTCGGGACAGGGGATCGTGAAACTGTTTTTT
.	TRBD1	TRBV28	TRBJ1-2	CAARGDSGYYGYTF	TGTGCCGCCAGGGGGGACAGCGGCTACTATGGCTACACCTTC
.	TRBD1	TRBV27	TRBJ1-4	CASSLFGWDRSNEKLFF	TGTGCCAGCAGTTTATTTGGTTGGGACAGGAGTAATGAAAAACTGTTTTTT
once	TRBD1	TRBV15	TRBJ1-2	CATSTAGTGYGGYTF	TGTGCCACCAGCACGGCCGGGACAGGGTATGGTGGCTACACCTTC
once	.	TRBV27	TRBJ2-6	CATRSSGANVLTF	TGTGCCACTCGGAGCTCTGGGGCCAACGTCCTGACTTTC
.	.	TRBV28	TRBJ1-5	CASRPTLNSNQPQHF	TGTGCCAGCAGACCGACACTGAATAGCAATCAGCCCCAGCATTTT
.	TRBD1	TRBV5-4	TRBJ1-1	CASSQVPRDRRMNTEAFF	TGTGCCAGCAGCCAGGTCCCCCGGGACAGGCGCATGAACACTGAAGCTTTCTTT
.	TRBD2	TRBV27	TRBJ2-3	CASSSPSGRATDTQYF	TGTGCCAGCAGTTCGCCTAGCGGGAGGGCCACAGATACGCAGTATTTT
.	TRBD1	TRBV9	TRBJ1-1	CASSVTGTMNTEAFF	TGTGCCAGCAGCGTGACAGGGACAATGAACACTGAAGCTTTCTTT
.	.	TRBV21-1	TRBJ2-1	CASSTLAEQFF	TGTGCCAGCAGCACACTAGCGGAGCAGTTCTTC
.	.	TRBV9	TRBJ1-2	CASSVGTGDYGYTF	TGTGCCAGCAGCGTAGGAACGGGTGACTATGGCTACACCTTC
.	TRBD2	TRBV5-1	TRBJ2-3	CASTGTRGNTQYF	TGCGCCAGCACGGGGACTAGGGGAAATACGCAGTATTTT
.	TRBD1	TRBV5-1	TRBJ2-7	CASSLGTVRDEQYF	TGCGCCAGCAGCCTCGGGACAGTCCGGGACGAGCAGTACTTC
.	TRBD1	TRBV27	TRBJ2-1	CASSQRDRGVNEQFF	TGTGCCAGCAGTCAACGGGACAGGGGTGTCAATGAGCAGTTCTTC
.	.	TRBV5-4	TRBJ2-1	CASSSKSSGEQFF	TGTGCCAGCAGCTCGAAAAGTTCCGGGGAGCAGTTCTTC
.	TRBD2	TRBV7-9	TRBJ2-7	CASSSDLTSGFYKYF	TGTGCCAGCAGCTCAGACCTGACTAGCGGGTTTTACAAGTACTTC
.	.	TRBV6-1	TRBJ2-2	CASRRTQTNTGELFF	TGTGCCAGCAGGCGGACTCAAACGAACACCGGGGAGCTGTTTTTT
.	TRBD2	TRBV5-4	TRBJ2-7	CASSLGGSSGAYEQYF	TGTGCCAGCAGCTTGGGGGGCTCTAGCGGGGCCTACGAGCAGTACTTC
once	TRBD1	TRBV28	TRBJ2-6	CASRSWTGSPGANVLTF	TGTGCCAGCAGATCATGGACAGGATCCCCTGGGGCCAACGTCCTGACTTTC
.	TRBD1	TRBV11-1	TRBJ1-1	CASSPGQKNTEAFF	TGTGCCAGCAGCCCGGGACAGAAAAACACTGAAGCTTTCTTT
.	.	TRBV4-1	TRBJ2-5	CASSQHPTYQETQYF	TGCGCCAGCAGCCAACACCCTACGTACCAAGAGACCCAGTACTTC
.	TRBD2	TRBV7-3	TRBJ2-7	CASSPTAGVGEQYF	TGTGCCAGCAGCCCGACAGCGGGGGTGGGCGAGCAGTACTTC
.	.	TRBV28	TRBJ1-2	CASSLTVRARGYTF	TGTGCCAGCAGTTTAACTGTCAGGGCCCGCGGCTACACCTTC
.	TRBD2	TRBV6-1	TRBJ2-3	CASELAGTDTQYF	TGTGCCAGCGAACTAGCGGGAACAGATACGCAGTATTTT
.	TRBD1	TRBV28	TRBJ1-2	CASSPGGLDGYTF	TGTGCCAGCAGTCCAGGGGGATTGGACGGCTACACCTTC
once	.	TRBV10-3	TRBJ2-7	CAISPGTQGREQYF	TGTGCCATCAGCCCAGGGACCCAGGGGCGGGAGCAGTACTTC
.	TRBD1	TRBV11-2	TRBJ2-7	CASSSGTEGTEQYF	TGTGCCAGCAGCTCTGGGACAGAAGGTACGGAGCAGTACTTC
once	.	TRBV4-1	TRBJ1-2	CASSQEEGQNYGYTF	TGCGCCAGCAGCCAAGAGGAGGGGCAGAACTATGGCTACACCTTC
once	TRBD2	TRBV5-1	TRBJ2-1	CASSREMGTSSYNEQFF	TGCGCCAGCAGCCGAGAAATGGGGACTAGCTCCTACAATGAGCAGTTCTTC
.	.	TRBV2	TRBJ1-2	CASSEAAASGGGYTF	TGTGCCAGCAGTGAAGCGGCGGCGTCCGGGGGGGGCTACACCTTC
once	TRBD1	TRBV7-2	TRBJ2-5	CASSSTGGFQETQYF	TGTGCCAGCAGTTCGACAGGGGGATTCCAAGAGACCCAGTACTTC
.	TRBD2	TRBV27	TRBJ2-7	CASQKIGLDYEQYF	TGTGCCAGCCAAAAAATCGGACTAGACTACGAGCAGTACTTC
.	TRBD1	TRBV28	TRBJ1-3	CASSYGQGVAGNTIYF	TGTGCCAGCAGTTATGGGCAGGGGGTTGCCGGAAACACCATATATTTT
.	TRBD1	TRBV10-3	TRBJ1-1	CAISESAGGGGTEAFF	TGTGCCATCAGTGAGTCGGCAGGGGGCGGAGGCACTGAAGCTTTCTTT
few	.	TRBV27	TRBJ1-1	CASKITGLANTEAFF	TGTGCCAGCAAAATAACAGGGCTTGCCAACACTGAAGCTTTCTTT
.	TRBD1	TRBV18	TRBJ1-5	CASSGSGTGPLLPQHF	TGTGCCAGCTCAGGATCCGGGACAGGGCCTCTACTCCCCCAGCATTTT
.	.	TRBV27	TRBJ2-3	CASSLGLPKDTQYF	TGTGCCAGCAGTTTAGGGCTGCCGAAGGATACGCAGTATTTT
.	TRBD2	TRBV30	TRBJ2-7	CAWRVSGRANEQYF	TGTGCCTGGAGGGTTAGCGGGAGGGCCAACGAGCAGTACTTC
.	TRBD1	TRBV5-1	TRBJ1-4	CASRQGTGIDEKLFF	TGCGCCAGCAGACAAGGGACAGGGATTGATGAAAAACTGTTTTTT
few	TRBD2	TRBV19	TRBJ2-2	CASKESGGNTGELFF	TGTGCCAGTAAGGAGAGCGGGGGCAACACCGGGGAGCTGTTTTTT
few	TRBD1	TRBV28	TRBJ1-5	CASSVTQGASGNQPQHF	TGTGCCAGCAGTGTGACTCAGGGGGCTTCGGGGAATCAGCCCCAGCATTTT